The source of this TCR beta chain is a study of T cell responses to AZD1222 COVID-19 vaccine. Notes on the study in general: The donor group comprised mostly white British people and more females; the analysis possibly underestimated clonal diversity. Seropositive status at baseline applied to only a handful of AZD1222 recipients.

The CDR3 contains 15 residues. Germline-derived CDR1 and CDR2 are GTSNPN and SVGIG (reference sequence). After removal of 0 bases from V and 8 bases from J, the junction contained 9 bases not matched to a gene. Details on this clone: Its antigen remains unidentified.

Clones were sequenced by immunoSEQ multiplex PCR, and TCRdb holds only the in-frame ones, with some missing. The repertoire holds some 190,000 clones, with roughly 92% as singletons. This chain uses TRBV30 with TRBJ2-1; TRBD2 aligns across 8 bases. The source is an adult in good health. The source was peripheral blood, collected on day 0 of AZD1222 vaccination. The CDR3 region is CAWSVGGLGSDEQFF. CDR3 nucleotide sequence: TGTGCCTGGAGTGTAGGGGGACTAGGTTCCGATGAGCAGTTCTTC.